These 9 T cell receptor beta chains originate from one sample sequenced in a study of blood T cell repertoires in COVID-19. Sequencing used immunoSEQ multiplex PCR; TCRdb keeps in-frame clones, though not all of them. The table shows 250,000 or so clones, with just over 85% occurring only once. The sequencing input was peripheral blood. Receptors originate from a woman between 25 and 40 years old with active or convalescent COVID-19.

The J gene is TRBJ2-7, the V gene TRBV15; 8 bases agree with TRBD2. The CDR3 spans 14 residues. CDR1 LNHNV and CDR2 YYDKDF come from the germline V gene (reference sequence). J lost 7 bases, V lost 8 bases, and 13 bases had no gene match. In nucleotides, the CDR3 is TGTGCCACCCGAGATGCGGGGGGCGTTAATGAGCAGTACTTC. Protein product: CATRDAGGVNEQYF.

V usage is TRBV28 and J usage is TRBJ1-1; a possible D gene is TRBD1 (6 bases). Trimming shortened V by 2 bases and J by 1 base, and 8 bases separated the two germline ends. This CDR3 region has 14 residues. Germline CDR1 MDHEN, CDR2 SYDVKM. Here the CDR3 reads CASSLAGANTEAFF. CDR3 sequence (DNA): TGTGCCAGCAGTTTAGCAGGGGCGAACACTGAAGCTTTCTTT.

This clone was picked up a small number of times. CDR3 amino acids: CASRAGTDTGELFF. The CDR3 DNA sequence: TGTGCCAGCAGGGCCGGGACTGACACCGGGGAGCTGTTTTTT. V usage is TRBV2 and J usage is TRBJ2-2, with D possibly being TRBD2 (6 bases). The CDR3 covers 14 residues. Trimming pared 6 bases from V and 3 bases from J, leaving 11 bases between. Germline V lookup: CDR1 SNHLY, CDR2 FYNNEI.

The chain has TRBV15 and TRBJ1-5; D unclear. V was cut by 3 bases and J by 0 bases, with 9 bases left in between. Looked up from germline, CDR1 is LNHNV and CDR2 is YYDKDF (reference sequence). The CDR3 extends over 15 amino acids. The CDR3 bases are TGTGCCACCAGCAGCCAGAAATATAGCAATCAGCCCCAGCATTTT. Translating gives CATSSQKYSNQPQHF.

The genes are TRBV7-9 and TRBJ1-2; D gene ambiguous. This CDR3 region has 11 residues. The V gene's germline CDR1 is SEHNR and CDR2 FQNEAQ (reference sequence). V was clipped by 5 bases and J by 8 bases, with 9 bases between them. DNA for the CDR3: TGTGCCAGCAGCCAAAACTGGGGCTACACCTTC. Its translation: CASSQNWGYTF.

The chain combines TRBV27 with TRBJ1-2, with D perhaps TRBD1 (6 bases). The CDR3 consists of 15 residues. V was clipped by 6 bases and J by 4 bases, with 18 bases between them. CDR1 MNHEY and CDR2 SMNVEV come from the germline V gene (reference sequence). DNA for the CDR3: TGTGCCAGCAGATATCCTACAGGGTTAAGCTATGGCTACACCTTC. Its translation is CASRYPTGLSYGYTF.

The chain employs TRBV6-2 or TRBV6-3 and TRBJ2-2, with 7 bases matching TRBD2. V lost 5 bases to trimming and J lost 0 bases; unmatched junction nucleotides: 0. The germline V gene encodes CDR1 MNHEY and CDR2 SVGEGT. The CDR3 totals 14 residues. CDR3 sequence: CASSGGANTGELFF. The CDR3, as DNA: TGTGCCAGCAGTGGGGGGGCGAACACCGGGGAGCTGTTTTTT.

V gene TRBV6-6 combines with J gene TRBJ1-2, with 7 bases fitting TRBD1. Germline assignment: CDR1 MNHNY and CDR2 SVGAGI (reference sequence). V lost 7 bases, J lost 8 bases, and 7 bases stayed unmatched. The CDR3 sequence is 12 residues long. The CDR3 is CASTTGERGYTF. The DNA for the CDR3 is TGTGCCAGCACCACAGGGGAGAGGGGCTACACCTTC.

J is TRBJ1-2 and V is TRBV7-9; a weak D match, TRBD1 (5 bases). CDR1 is SEHNR, CDR2 FQNEAQ, per germline (reference sequence). V was trimmed by 1 base and J by 4 bases, leaving 13 bases between them. There are 15 residues in the CDR3. The CDR3 loop is CASSLDPQGGYGYTF. CDR3 in DNA: TGTGCCAGCAGCTTAGACCCCCAGGGCGGCTATGGCTACACCTTC.